This T cell receptor beta chain was captured in a study of OX40 agonist ivuxolimab in advanced cancers. As for the study in general: Dose-escalation subjects each had hepatocellular carcinoma, melanoma, renal cell or head and neck cancer. People who had prior anti-PD-1, anti-PD-L1 or anti-CTLA-4 therapy could take part, and about 37% had some. Whole-study results and caveats: Certain nonresponders likewise exhibited a low normalized T-cell clonal expansion. More expanded clones were seen, on average, in CD8+ T cells than in CD4+.

Clones were read by immunoSEQ multiplex PCR, and TCRdb kept only the in-frame ones, dropping some. The data contain more than 70,000 clones, approximately 80% of them seen just once; the ten biggest clones take up around 0.45%. The V gene lost 2 bases and the J gene lost 3 bases, with 8 bases spanning the gap. In germline, CDR1 is GTSNPN, CDR2 SVGIG (reference sequence). The CDR3 has 12 residues. Comments on this clone: Its antigen is not identified. Other DNA variants within this sample encode the same CDR3.

V gene TRBV30 combines with J gene TRBJ2-7; D is ambiguous. The clonotype was recovered from an adult with an advanced solid tumor such as melanoma, head and neck, liver or kidney cancer. Sequenced here: CD4+ or CD8+ T cells sorted from blood, sampled in a trial of the OX40 agonist ivuxolimab. CDR3 nucleotides: TGTGCCTGGAGTTCCGGAAACTACGAGCAGTACTTC. Protein sequence: CAWSSGNYEQYF.